The rows below give T cell receptor beta chains drawn from one sample of a study of blood T cell repertoires in COVID-19. The table came from immunoSEQ multiplex PCR; TCRdb's copy has only in-frame clones and leaves some out. The table records around 450,000 clones, 90% of them present only once. The specimen sequenced was PBMCs or T cells enriched from blood (not recorded which). The receptors shown here come from a man aged 18 to 35 who had recovered from COVID-19. Each CDR3 is given with its conserved first and last residue. D genes are given only for firm matches. Rows give clone size only sometimes, using once, few, many, or a class for an expanded clone.

size: NA
D: NA
J: TRBJ1-1
V: TRBV9
DNA: TGTGCCAGCAGCGTAGCAGGGGCGCAGGGTGAAGCTTTCTTT
CDR3: CASSVAGAQGEAFF

size: NA
D: TRBD1
J: TRBJ1-5
V: TRBV4-1
DNA: TGCGCCAGCAGCCAATCTTCAGGGGGCCTGAGAAATCAGCCCCAGCATTTT
CDR3: CASSQSSGGLRNQPQHF

size: NA
D: NA
J: TRBJ1-2
V: TRBV27
DNA: TGTGCCAGCAGTTTATCGGCCTACAGGTTGGGATATGGCTACACCTTC
CDR3: CASSLSAYRLGYGYTF

size: NA
D: TRBD2
J: TRBJ2-1
V: TRBV28
DNA: TGTGCCAGCAGTTTCCCGCTTGGCGGGAGCGGGGGGAATGAGCAGTTCTTC
CDR3: CASSFPLGGSGGNEQFF

size: NA
D: TRBD1
J: TRBJ2-7
V: TRBV7-2
DNA: TGTGCCAGCAGCCCAAGGACGGGACAGGTCATCGAGCAGTACTTC
CDR3: CASSPRTGQVIEQYF

size: NA
D: NA
J: TRBJ1-2
V: TRBV19
DNA: TGTGCCAGTAGTAATGGACGGAGAGGGAACTATGGCTACACCTTC
CDR3: CASSNGRRGNYGYTF

size: NA
D: NA
J: TRBJ1-5
V: TRBV27
DNA: TGTGCCAGCAGTCCCGAGGGGGTGGCGGGTCAGCCCCAGCATTTT
CDR3: CASSPEGVAGQPQHF

size: few
D: NA
J: TRBJ1-1
V: TRBV6-1
DNA: TGTGCCAGCAGTGATTCGGATCATAGGGGCGCTGAAGCTTTCTTT
CDR3: CASSDSDHRGAEAFF

size: NA
D: NA
J: TRBJ1-1
V: TRBV7-3
DNA: TGTGCCAGCAGCTCCACCGTAAGGGGGATCACTGAAGCTTTCTTT
CDR3: CASSSTVRGITEAFF

size: once
D: NA
J: TRBJ2-3
V: TRBV28
DNA: TGTGCCAGCAGTTTCGCGGTGAGAGATACGCAGTATTTT
CDR3: CASSFAVRDTQYF

size: NA
D: TRBD1
J: TRBJ1-1
V: TRBV7-8
DNA: TGTGCCAGCAGCTTGAGACCCGGGACAGGGTTGAACACTGAAGCTTTCTTT
CDR3: CASSLRPGTGLNTEAFF

size: NA
D: NA
J: TRBJ1-4
V: TRBV28
DNA: TGTGCCTCCGGGTCGGGGGCAACTAATGAAAAACTGTTTTTT
CDR3: CASGSGATNEKLFF

size: NA
D: NA
J: TRBJ1-4
V: TRBV10-3
DNA: TGTGCCATCAGTGCCGACACCGGAAAACTGTTTTTT
CDR3: CAISADTGKLFF

size: NA
D: NA
J: TRBJ1-1
V: TRBV4-1
DNA: TGCGCCACCCAGGGATTCGCTGAAGCTTTCTTT
CDR3: CATQGFAEAFF

size: NA
D: TRBD1
J: TRBJ1-5
V: TRBV6-5
DNA: TGTGCCAGCAGTCCGGACAGGGTAAATCAGCCCCAGCATTTT
CDR3: CASSPDRVNQPQHF

size: NA
D: NA
J: TRBJ2-2
V: TRBV14
DNA: TGTGCCAGCAGCCGCGGGACGCGGACCGGGGAGCTGTTTTTT
CDR3: CASSRGTRTGELFF

size: NA
D: NA
J: TRBJ2-2
V: TRBV21-1
DNA: TGTGCCAGCAGCAACAGACTAGCGGGGTACGGGGAGCTGTTTTTT
CDR3: CASSNRLAGYGELFF

size: NA
D: TRBD2
J: TRBJ2-5
V: TRBV10-1
DNA: TGCGCCAGCAGTGTCAGGAGGACTAGCGGGGGCCTCGAGACCCAGTACTTC
CDR3: CASSVRRTSGGLETQYF

size: NA
D: NA
J: TRBJ1-1
V: TRBV7-3
DNA: TGTGCCAGCAGCTTAAATGGAGGATGGGGGAACACTGAAGCTTTCTTT
CDR3: CASSLNGGWGNTEAFF

size: NA
D: TRBD2
J: TRBJ2-3
V: TRBV19
DNA: TGTGCCAGTAGTATAGGCCTAGCGGGAGGAGATACGCAGTATTTT
CDR3: CASSIGLAGGDTQYF

size: NA
D: NA
J: TRBJ2-1
V: TRBV4-2
DNA: TGTGCCAGCAGCCAAGTTGAAGCAAATGAGCAGTTCTTC
CDR3: CASSQVEANEQFF

size: NA
D: TRBD2
J: TRBJ2-7
V: TRBV15
DNA: TGTGCCACCAGCAGAGGACTAGCGGACCTAACCTACGAGCAGTACTTC
CDR3: CATSRGLADLTYEQYF

size: NA
D: NA
J: TRBJ1-3
V: TRBV6-5
DNA: TGTGCCACTGCCACGGGCGGGGGCACCATATATTTT
CDR3: CATATGGGTIYF

size: once
D: NA
J: TRBJ1-2
V: TRBV7-9
DNA: TGTGCCAGCAGCTTAGCGGTGCGGGGGCCCTTGGACTATGGCTACACCTTC
CDR3: CASSLAVRGPLDYGYTF

size: NA
D: TRBD1
J: TRBJ2-2
V: TRBV5-1
DNA: TGCGCCAGCGGCCACGGACAGGGTGGAGCCGGGGAGCTGTTTTTT
CDR3: CASGHGQGGAGELFF

size: NA
D: NA
J: TRBJ1-1
V: TRBV5-5
DNA: TGTGCCAGCACCAATCCGGGAGGACCCACTGAAGCTTTCTTT
CDR3: CASTNPGGPTEAFF

size: NA
D: TRBD1
J: TRBJ1-2
V: TRBV7-8
DNA: TGTGCCAGCAGCTTCGGCAGGGGGTCGTATGGCTACACCTTC
CDR3: CASSFGRGSYGYTF

size: NA
D: NA
J: TRBJ1-4
V: TRBV19
DNA: TGTGCCAGTAGTATTGCGGCAGGGGATGAAAAACTGTTTTTT
CDR3: CASSIAAGDEKLFF

size: NA
D: NA
J: TRBJ1-6
V: TRBV11-3
DNA: TGTGCCAGCAGCTTAGCCAGGCTTAATTCACCCCTCCACTTT
CDR3: CASSLARLNSPLHF

size: NA
D: TRBD2
J: TRBJ2-1
V: TRBV18
DNA: TGTGCCAGCTCACCACCAGCGGGGGCTTACAATGAGCAGTTCTTC
CDR3: CASSPPAGAYNEQFF